The present T cell receptor (beta chain) was sequenced within a study of shared clonotypes between healthy human individuals. Caucasian adults residing in Nashville, Tennessee made up all the donors. This clone came up a few times. Its antigen is as yet unknown. Sequenced by immunoSEQ multiplex PCR; TCRdb stores in-frame clones only, minus some. The sample holds roughly 640,000 clones, about 74% seen once. Per the germline V gene, CDR1 is LNHDA and CDR2 is SQIVND (reference sequence). Deletions cut 6 bases from V and 5 bases from J, with 17 bases between. The CDR3 covers 15 residues. The study, taken as a whole, reports: Having only a few donors restricted how much genetic and exposure-history diversity was captured. Clonotype sharing among donors was expected to depend on sequencing depth.

This sequence originates from a woman in her thirties in good health. Sequencing input: memory CD4+ T cells sorted from blood. Subset specified: CD45RA-negative fraction. J is TRBJ1-5 and V is TRBV19; perhaps TRBD1 as D (5 bases). CDR3 nucleotides: TGTGCCAGTAGGGAGCCGGGACTGGGGGATCAGCCCCAGCATTTT. Translating it yields CASREPGLGDQPQHF.